Below are 24 T cell receptor beta chains sequenced from a single sample in a study of blood T cell repertoires in COVID-19. Produced via immunoSEQ multiplex PCR; TCRdb's table is partial and in-frame only. The sample has 150,000 to 200,000 clones, more than 65% seen once; the top ten hold about 17%. Material: PBMCs or T cells enriched from blood (not recorded which). These receptors came from a woman in her forties or fifties with acute COVID-19.

The rearrangement links TRBV12-3 or TRBV12-4 to TRBJ1-2; D remains ambiguous. V gave up 8 bases and J gave up 3 bases, with 13 bases separating them. There are 13 residues in the CDR3. The CDR3 here is CASSSEAYYGYTF. The CDR3 nucleotides read TGTGCCAGCTCCTCGGAGGCTTACTATGGCTACACCTTC.

The chain combines TRBV11-1 with TRBJ2-5, with 12 bases that match TRBD2. Germline values: CDR1 SGHAT, CDR2 FQDESV (reference sequence). Germline trimming cut 3 bases from V and 1 base from J; bases unmatched to any gene: 3. The CDR3 consists of 16 residues. CDR3 DNA: TGTGCCAGCAGCTTCGCGACTAGCGGGGGCCAAGAGACCCAGTACTTC. Its translation is CASSFATSGGQETQYF.

The chain joins TRBV7-8 to TRBJ1-1; 7 bases fit TRBD1. Germline V gene lookup returns CDR1 SGHVS and CDR2 FQNEAQ. V lost 5 bases and J lost 2; bases outside the gene matches: 14. This CDR3 has 17 amino acids. The CDR3 DNA reads TGTGCCAGCAGCCTCCGACAGGGTGCTTACACAAACACTGAAGCTTTCTTT. As protein: CASSLRQGAYTNTEAFF.

This chain links TRBV5-6 with TRBJ1-2; the D gene is possibly TRBD1 (5 bases). The CDR3 sequence is 15 residues long. Trimming pared 3 bases from V and 3 bases from J, leaving 15 bases between. Germline V gene data show CDR1 as SGHDT and CDR2 as YYEEEE. CDR3 residues: CASSSPGEAYYGYTF. The CDR3 region has the DNA TGTGCCAGCAGCTCTCCGGGGGAGGCCTACTATGGCTACACCTTC.

This clone was counted a single time. This chain joins TRBV2 and TRBJ1-1; D is perhaps TRBD1 (6 bases). V was shortened by 8 bases and J by 4 bases, with 14 bases between the two germline ends. In germline, CDR1 is SNHLY, CDR2 FYNNEI. This CDR3 contains 13 residues. The CDR3 nucleotides read TGTGCCAGCGAGGGGGGGGCAGGCACTGAAGCTTTCTTT. Its protein is CASEGGAGTEAFF. The variable domain in full, with the rest retrieved from reference TRBV2 and TRBJ1-1, is EPEVTQTPSHQVTQMGQEVILRCVPISNHLYFYWYRQILGQKVEFLVSFYNNEISEKSEIFDDQFSVERPDGSNFTLKIRSTKLEDSAMYFCASEGGAGTEAFFGQGTRLTVV.

The chain joins TRBV25-1 to TRBJ1-1; D not resolved. Between the trimmed V and J ends, which lost 1 base and 3 bases, there was a span of 3 bases. CDR3 length: 12 amino acids. Germline lookup yields CDR1 MGHDK and CDR2 SYGVNS. CDR3 region: CASSESYTEAFF. Here the CDR3 DNA reads TGTGCCAGCAGTGAATCCTACACTGAAGCTTTCTTT.

J is TRBJ1-2 and V is TRBV6-1; 9 positions match TRBD1. This CDR3 is 15 amino acids long. After removal of 2 bases from V and 5 bases from J, the junction contained 6 bases not matched to a gene. The germline gives CDR1 MNHNS, CDR2 SASEGT. The CDR3 DNA sequence: TGTGCCAGCAGTGAAACGGACAGGGGACTTTATGGCTACACCTTC. Residues: CASSETDRGLYGYTF.

The J gene is TRBJ1-2, the V gene TRBV7-8; the match to TRBD1 covers 7 bases. This CDR3 has 16 residues. Germline-derived CDR1 and CDR2 are SGHVS and FQNEAQ. The trim removed 1 base at V and 0 bases at J, leaving 5 bases unmatched. In DNA, the CDR3 is TGTGCCAGCAGCTTAGACCGGGACAGAGCTAACTATGGCTACACCTTC. This encodes CASSLDRDRANYGYTF.

In regard to this clone: This sample includes further DNA sequences coding for the same CDR3. V is TRBV3-1 (or the pseudogene TRBV3-2) and J is TRBJ2-6; TRBD2 matches at 7 bases. Germline values: CDR1 LGHDT, CDR2 YNNKEL (reference sequence). The CDR3 extends over 15 amino acids. With V trimmed by 3 bases and J by 2 bases, 1 base remained unmatched. CDR3 DNA sequence: TGTGCCAGCAGCCAGGGGAGGGCTGGGGCCAACGTCCTGACTTTC. It is translated as CASSQGRAGANVLTF.

This clone was seen just once. V gene TRBV9 combines with J gene TRBJ1-2; 8 bases are a match to TRBD1. In germline, CDR1 is SGDLS, CDR2 YYNGEE. There are 15 residues in the CDR3. The junction had 7 bases not matched to a gene; V was cut back by 4 bases and J by 2 bases. CDR3 coding DNA: TGTGCCAGCAGCACCGGACAGGGTCGGAACTATGGCTACACCTTC. Its translation is CASSTGQGRNYGYTF.

In nucleotides, the CDR3 is TGTGCCAGCAGACGTGGGACTGCCACCCAAGAGACCCAGTACTTC. Its translation is CASRRGTATQETQYF. The chain is built from TRBV6-5 and TRBJ2-5, with D possibly TRBD2 on 6 matching bases. The CDR3 length is 15 residues. V lost 6 bases and J lost 1, with 15 bases in between. Germline values: CDR1 MNHEY, CDR2 SVGAGI.

Note on this clone: The same CDR3 is also encoded by other DNA sequences in this sample. V usage is TRBV5-1 and J usage is TRBJ1-2; D gene ambiguous. This CDR3 contains 13 residues. The V end was cut by 0 bases, the J end by 0 bases, with 3 bases between. Germline loops: CDR1 SGHRS, CDR2 YFSETQ. The chain's CDR3 is CASSLDTNYGYTF. For the CDR3, the DNA is TGCGCCAGCAGCTTGGACACTAACTATGGCTACACCTTC.

The V and J genes are TRBV7-2 and TRBJ1-5; tentative D call: TRBD1 (5 bases). Deletions cut 4 bases from V and 3 bases from J, with 16 bases between. This CDR3 region has 16 residues. Per germline, CDR1 SGHTA and CDR2 FQGNSA. Here the CDR3 reads CASSSRKGPYNQPQHF. The CDR3, as DNA: TGTGCCAGCAGCTCCAGGAAGGGGCCTTACAATCAGCCCCAGCATTTT.

The chain employs TRBV6-4 and TRBJ1-1; 7 nucleotides agree with TRBD1. The V segment lost 6 bases and the J segment 2 bases; nucleotides outside the gene matches: 6. Germline CDR1 reads MRHNA; CDR2 reads SNTAGT. The CDR3 runs 14 residues. For the CDR3, the DNA is TGTGCCAGCAGGAGGGACAGCGGTAACACTGAAGCTTTCTTT. Protein product: CASRRDSGNTEAFF.

This clone is a singleton in its sample. This chain connects TRBV28 to TRBJ1-2, with D unresolved. V shed 3 bases and J shed 6 bases, with 14 bases lying between them. The CDR3 is 14 amino acids. Looked up from germline, CDR1 is MDHEN and CDR2 is SYDVKM. CDR3 coding DNA: TGTGCCAGCAGTTTTATTGGCGCCGGGGATGGCTACACCTTC. It is translated as CASSFIGAGDGYTF.

This chain uses TRBV5-1 with TRBJ2-2, with TRBD1 as a possible D gene (6 bases). V lost 4 bases, J lost 1 base, and 8 bases lay in between. Germline V CDR1 and CDR2: SGHRS, YFSETQ. The CDR3 is 14 amino acids. CDR3 loop: CASSQGQNTGELFF. The CDR3 DNA is TGCGCCAGCAGCCAGGGACAGAACACCGGGGAGCTGTTTTTT.

This chain connects TRBV7-3 to TRBJ1-5; D unresolved. This CDR3 has 12 residues. Germline CDR1 is SGHTA and CDR2 is FQGTGA. CDR3 DNA: TGTGCTTCTAGGTCGGAGGCTCAGCCCCAGCATTTT. Translation gives CASRSEAQPQHF.

This clone came up a few times. The chain carries TRBV19 and TRBJ2-1, with D possibly TRBD2 on 7 matching bases. The CDR3 runs to 16 residues. V gave up 5 bases and J gave up 4 bases, with 18 bases separating them. Germline CDR1 reads LNHDA; CDR2 reads SQIVND (reference sequence). The CDR3 sequence: CASSLTWGGRYNEQFF. CDR3 sequence (DNA): TGTGCCAGTAGTCTCACTTGGGGGGGCCGGTACAATGAGCAGTTCTTC. Filled out from reference TRBV19 and TRBJ2-1, the complete variable domain reads DGGITQSPKYLFRKEGQNVTLSCEQNLNHDAMYWYRQDPGQGLRLIYYSQIVNDFQKGDIAEGYSVSREKKESFPLTVTSAQKNPTAFYLCASSLTWGGRYNEQFFGPGTRLTVL.

This clone was observed many times. The V call is TRBV6-2 or TRBV6-3, the J call TRBJ2-7; 7 nucleotides agree with TRBD2. With V trimmed by 2 bases and J by 5 bases, 12 bases remained unmatched. CDR3 length equals 16 residues. CDR1 is MNHEY, CDR2 SVGEGT, per germline. The CDR3 DNA follows: TGTGCCAGCAGTTACATTCCCACCCGCGGGGGTCACGAGCAGTACGTC. Translated: CASSYIPTRGGHEQYV.

This clone has a handful of counts. The chain uses TRBV7-9 and TRBJ1-2; 9 bases are a match to TRBD1. Germline trimming cut 11 bases from V and 3 bases from J; bases unmatched to any gene: 10. This CDR3 region has 14 residues. CDR1 is SEHNR, CDR2 FQNEAQ, per germline (reference sequence). CDR3 amino acids: CAGTRDREDYGYTF. The CDR3, as DNA: TGTGCCGGAACCAGGGACAGGGAAGACTATGGCTACACCTTC. Supplemented by reference TRBV7-9 and TRBJ1-2, the full variable domain reads DTGVSQNPRHKITKRGQNVTFRCDPISEHNRLYWYRQTLGQGPEFLTYFQNEAQLEKSRLLSDRFSAERPKGSFSTLEIQRTEQGDSAMYLCAGTRDREDYGYTFGSGTRLTVV.

V and J are TRBV6-5 and TRBJ1-3; D is undetermined. V was trimmed by 10 bases and J by 1 base, leaving 11 bases between them. The CDR3 runs 13 residues. The germline CDR1 and CDR2 sequences are MNHEY and SVGAGI. In nucleotides, the CDR3 is TGTGCCACACAGAAAGAGTCTGGAAACACCATATATTTT. Translated, it gives CATQKESGNTIYF.

Only a few counts were recorded for this clone. The same CDR3 can be traced to other DNA sequences in this sample. In DNA form, the CDR3 reads TGTGCCAGCAGCTTACGAGATGGCTACACCTTC. It yields the protein CASSLRDGYTF. This sequence joins TRBV5-4 and TRBJ1-2, with D unclear. Germline-derived CDR1 and CDR2 are SGHNT and YYREEE (reference sequence). V lost 2 bases and J 6 bases, leaving 5 bases between the germline ends. The CDR3 is 11 residues long.

This chain uses TRBV5-1 with TRBJ1-1; TRBD1 matches 9 bases. This CDR3 has 14 amino acids. With 4 bases clipped from V and 0 bases from J, the junction kept 1 base outside the gene matches. Germline CDR1 reads SGHRS; CDR2 reads YFSETQ. The CDR3, as DNA: TGCGCCAGCAGCGGACAGGGGATGAACACTGAAGCTTTCTTT. Protein sequence: CASSGQGMNTEAFF.

This clone showed up many times. The chain joins TRBV9 to TRBJ1-6, with no clear D. The CDR3 is 17 residues long. Trimming stripped 0 bases from V and 2 bases from J, with 12 bases between. CDR1 and CDR2 from the germline V gene are SGDLS and YYNGEE. CDR3 in DNA: TGTGCCAGCAGCGTAGCTGAGGGCGGAGCCTATAATTCACCCCTCCACTTT. Amino acids: CASSVAEGGAYNSPLHF.